The 29 T cell receptor beta chains below come from one sample, sequenced in a study of blood T cell repertoires in COVID-19 (dated by TCRdb to about 2020). The method behind the library was the immunoSEQ multiplex PCR assay. Entries here come from immuneACCESS through TCRdb and include only in-frame sequences with V and J called. Some clones fail to appear in such tables; in the studies checked, an unresolved V gene covers under half of the shortfall, and the cause of the remainder is unknown. For this sample the table gives about 440,000 clones, of which roughly 89% were detected only once. Roughly 4% of the sample rests with the top ten. The sequenced sample was peripheral blood. All receptors derive from a woman aged 25 to 39 with acute or convalescent COVID-19.

V is TRBV30 and J is TRBJ1-5; 9 bases fit TRBD1. Losses at the gene ends were 0 bases for V and 6 bases for J; bases not matched to a gene: 9. CDR1 is GTSNPN, CDR2 SVGIG, per germline (reference sequence). The length of the CDR3 is 16 residues. CDR3 loop: CAWSVKDRGSGQPQHF. The CDR3 DNA is TGTGCCTGGAGTGTAAAGGACAGGGGATCCGGTCAGCCCCAGCATTTT.

CDR3 nucleotide sequence: TGTGCCAGAGCCCAGACAGGGAATAGCAATCAGCCCCAGCATTTT. Protein: CARAQTGNSNQPQHF. The gene calls are TRBV5-3 and TRBJ1-5, with 7 bases aligning to TRBD1. TRBV5-3 has ORF status, its function being uncertain. The CDR3 is made up of 15 amino acids. Trimming took 7 bases from V and 0 from J; bases not matched to a gene: 7.

This clone was picked up many times. The rearrangement joins TRBV11-2 to TRBJ2-5, with TRBD2 matching over 9 bases. CDR1 SGHAT and CDR2 FQNNGV come from the germline V gene. The CDR3 sequence is 14 residues long. J lost 5 bases, V lost 5 bases, and 6 bases had no gene match. The CDR3 sequence: CASSPGTSRETQYF. DNA for the CDR3: TGTGCCAGCAGCCCTGGGACTAGCCGTGAGACCCAGTACTTC. Full variable domain (outside the CDR3, taken from reference TRBV11-2 and TRBJ2-5): EAGVAQSPRYKIIEKRQSVAFWCNPISGHATLYWYQQILGQGPKLLIQFQNNGVVDDSQLPKDRFSAERLKGVDSTLKIQPAKLEDSAVYLCASSPGTSRETQYFGPGTRLLVL.

This chain uses TRBV5-1 with TRBJ2-3; 10 positions match TRBD2. The CDR3 has 16 residues. In germline, CDR1 is SGHRS, CDR2 YFSETQ. Germline trimming cut 4 bases from V and 5 bases from J; bases unmatched to any gene: 10. CDR3 nucleotides: TGCGCCAGCAGCCCGAGTAGCGGGGGGCGACGAGATACGCAGTATTTT. Protein sequence: CASSPSSGGRRDTQYF.

V gene TRBV27 combines with J gene TRBJ2-7, with D tentatively TRBD1 (5 bases). The V end lost 0 bases, the J end lost 0 bases, and 9 bases lay between the germline ends. There are 15 residues in the CDR3. Germline V gives CDR1 MNHEY, CDR2 SMNVEV (reference sequence). The CDR3: CASSLSQGSSYEQYF. The CDR3 DNA reads as TGTGCCAGCAGTTTATCCCAGGGAAGCTCCTACGAGCAGTACTTC.

The chain is built from TRBV24-1 and TRBJ1-1; D gene ambiguous. Germline CDR1 and CDR2: KGHDR and SFDVKD. This CDR3 has 12 amino acids. Trimming pared 0 bases from V and 7 bases from J, leaving 5 bases between. Here the CDR3 DNA reads TGTGCCACCAGTGATTTGCGCGGTGAAGCTTTCTTT. Amino acid sequence: CATSDLRGEAFF.

This chain uses TRBV29-1 with TRBJ2-6; D is ambiguous. Trimming left V 4 bases short and J 0 bases short, with 4 bases between. This CDR3 has 13 amino acids. From germline, CDR1 is SQVTM and CDR2 ANQGSEA. The CDR3 loop is CSVGLSGANVLTF. In DNA, the CDR3 is TGCAGCGTTGGTCTCTCTGGGGCCAACGTCCTGACTTTC.

This clone is a singleton in its sample. J is TRBJ2-6 and V is TRBV9; D unresolved. Trimming took off 0 bases at V and 0 bases at J, with 7 bases between the two ends. The length of the CDR3 is 16 residues. CDR1 SGDLS and CDR2 YYNGEE come from the germline V gene. Here the CDR3 DNA reads TGTGCCAGCAGCGTAGGAACAGCCTCTGGGGCCAACGTCCTGACTTTC. It yields the protein CASSVGTASGANVLTF.

The gene calls are TRBV5-1 and TRBJ1-4; no clear D. Looked up from germline, CDR1 is SGHRS and CDR2 is YFSETQ. This CDR3 has 15 amino acids. Between the trimmed V and J ends, which lost 4 bases and 8 bases, there was a span of 18 bases. CDR3 coding DNA: TGCGCCAGCAGCCCTGGGGAGGCGGACGCAGAAAAACTGTTTTTT. As protein: CASSPGEADAEKLFF.

This clone has just a few counts. The chain combines TRBV20-1 with TRBJ1-1; D gene ambiguous. The germline V gene encodes CDR1 DFQATT and CDR2 SNEGSKA (reference sequence). Trimming pared 2 bases from V and 11 bases from J, leaving 12 bases between. The CDR3 contains 11 residues. CDR3 residues: CSARRTSEAFF. The CDR3 nucleotides read TGCAGTGCTAGACGCACCAGCGAGGCTTTCTTT.

Concerning this clone: This CDR3 is also generated by other DNA sequences in the sample. V gene TRBV28 combines with J gene TRBJ2-3; TRBD2 matches 8 bases. Germline V gene data show CDR1 as MDHEN and CDR2 as SYDVKM. With 6 bases clipped from V and 6 bases from J, the junction kept 11 bases outside the gene matches. CDR3 length: 15 residues. CDR3: CASSTKRGGPDTQYF. CDR3 DNA sequence: TGTGCCAGCAGCACGAAACGGGGGGGCCCGGATACGCAGTATTTT.

In DNA, the CDR3 is TGTGCCAGCAGTGGCCACCTGGTGAGAGACAATGAGCAGTTCTTC. It codes for CASSGHLVRDNEQFF. This sequence joins TRBV2 and TRBJ2-1; D remains unclear. V was shortened by 4 bases and J by 5 bases, with 15 bases between the two germline ends. The length of the CDR3 is 15 residues. Germline CDR1 is SNHLY and CDR2 is FYNNEI.

The CDR3 spells CASSPWRLLYNEQFF. The CDR3 DNA sequence: TGTGCCAGCAGCCCCTGGAGGTTATTATACAATGAGCAGTTCTTC. J is TRBJ2-1 and V is TRBV14, with D perhaps TRBD2 (5 bases). The CDR3 runs 15 residues. Trimming stripped 4 bases from V and 4 bases from J, with 14 bases between. CDR1 is SGHDN and CDR2 is FVKESK in the germline V gene.

The chain is built from TRBV12-5 and TRBJ2-4; weak D call: TRBD2 (6 bases). There are 16 residues in the CDR3. Looked up from germline, CDR1 is LGHNT and CDR2 is FRNRAP. V lost 0 bases to trimming and J lost 3 bases, with 12 bases between them. The CDR3 DNA follows: TGTGCTAGTGGTTTGGTAGGCGGGGATCACAAAAACATTCAGTACTTC. Residues: CASGLVGGDHKNIQYF.

The J gene is TRBJ1-2, the V gene TRBV21-1; the table assigns TRBD1, which was not confirmed against the DNA. TRBV21-1 is marked as a pseudogene. The CDR3 contains 14 residues. This CDR3 reads CASSTPRGRIGYTF. The DNA of the CDR3 is TGTGCCAGCAGCACCCCCAGGGGGCGCATTGGCTACACCTTC.

The genes are TRBV9 and TRBJ2-5, with 7 nucleotides matching TRBD1. The CDR3 extends over 14 amino acids. After removal of 2 bases from V and 3 bases from J, the junction contained 4 bases not matched to a gene. Germline-derived CDR1 and CDR2 are SGDLS and YYNGEE. The CDR3 reads CASSVGTAEETQYF. The DNA for the CDR3 is TGTGCCAGCAGCGTCGGGACAGCTGAAGAGACCCAGTACTTC.

The rearrangement uses TRBV7-9 and TRBJ2-1; 10 bases are a match to TRBD1. Germline CDR1 and CDR2: SEHNR and FQNEAQ (reference sequence). V lost 4 bases to trimming and J lost 9 bases; unmatched junction nucleotides: 3. CDR3 length equals 13 residues. The CDR3 spells CASSSGTGVEQFF. The CDR3 DNA sequence: TGTGCCAGCAGCTCCGGGACAGGGGTTGAGCAGTTCTTC.

V is TRBV9 and J is TRBJ1-4; TRBD1 might be the D (5 bases). This CDR3 has 15 residues. Deletions cut 3 bases from V and 3 bases from J, with 12 bases between. The germline gives CDR1 SGDLS, CDR2 YYNGEE. CDR3 in amino acids: CASSAAGGPNEKLFF. The CDR3 DNA is TGTGCCAGCAGCGCCGCCGGGGGTCCTAATGAAAAACTGTTTTTT.

This chain joins TRBV3-1 (or the pseudogene TRBV3-2) and TRBJ2-3; 10 bases are a match to TRBD2. V dropped 0 bases and J dropped 3; count of bases not matched to a gene: 3. Looked up from germline, CDR1 is LGHDT and CDR2 is YNNKEL (reference sequence). The CDR3 runs to 16 residues. CDR3 in DNA: TGTGCCAGCAGCCAAGACTTTAGCGGGGGGACAGATACGCAGTATTTT. Its protein is CASSQDFSGGTDTQYF.

V is TRBV5-6 and J is TRBJ2-3; D perhaps matches TRBD2 (6 bases). The CDR3 extends over 16 amino acids. V lost 5 bases and J lost 1, with 17 bases in between. Germline-derived CDR1 and CDR2 are SGHDT and YYEEEE. The CDR3 bases are TGTGCCAGCAGGGGGGATGGGCGGGGACGCACAGATACGCAGTATTTT. Its translation: CASRGDGRGRTDTQYF.

The rearrangement links TRBV30 to TRBJ1-6; D is uncertain. Germline V gene lookup returns CDR1 GTSNPN and CDR2 SVGIG (reference sequence). Trimming took 2 bases from V and 9 from J, leaving 20 bases between them. CDR3 length: 16 amino acids. Here the CDR3 reads CAWSPSGFRISSPLHF. CDR3 nucleotide sequence: TGTGCCTGGAGTCCATCGGGGTTCCGTATAAGTTCACCCCTCCACTTT. Full variable domain (missing parts from reference TRBV30 and TRBJ1-6): SQTIHQWPATLVQPVGSPLSLECTVEGTSNPNLYWYRQAAGRGLQLLFYSVGIGQISSEVPQNLSASRPQDRQFILSSKKLLLSDSGFYLCAWSPSGFRISSPLHFGNGTRLTVT.

This clone was seen a handful of times. The J gene is TRBJ1-1, the V gene TRBV2; 8 bases align to TRBD1. This CDR3 comprises 13 residues. CDR1 SNHLY and CDR2 FYNNEI come from the germline V gene. Trimming at V came to 4 bases and at J to 7 bases, leaving 5 bases not matched to a gene. The CDR3 DNA reads TGTGCCAGCAGTGGAGACAGGGGTATTGAAGCTTTCTTT. This sequence encodes CASSGDRGIEAFF. Based on the CDR3 plus reference TRBV2 and TRBJ1-1, the full variable domain is EPEVTQTPSHQVTQMGQEVILRCVPISNHLYFYWYRQILGQKVEFLVSFYNNEISEKSEIFDDQFSVERPDGSNFTLKIRSTKLEDSAMYFCASSGDRGIEAFFGQGTRLTVV.

The chain links TRBV3-1 (or the pseudogene TRBV3-2) to TRBJ2-5, with TRBD2 matching over 10 bases. Germline-derived CDR1 and CDR2 are LGHDT and YNNKEL (reference sequence). The CDR3 is 16 residues long. V shed 0 bases and J 2 bases; nucleotides not matched to a gene: 3. The CDR3 nucleotides are TGTGCCAGCAGCCAAGAGCCAGCGGGGGGGCAAGAGACCCAGTACTTC. Its protein product is CASSQEPAGGQETQYF.

CDR3 DNA sequence: TGTGCCAGCAGTTACTCGACGCTGCCAGGGGACTATGGCTACACCTTC. It specifies CASSYSTLPGDYGYTF. The chain recombines TRBV6-5 with TRBJ1-2; D may be TRBD1 (6 bases). The germline V gene has CDR1 MNHEY and CDR2 SVGAGI. This CDR3 contains 16 residues. V dropped 0 bases and J dropped 3 bases, with 14 bases sitting between them.

The chain has TRBV5-1 and TRBJ2-5; 7 nucleotides line up with TRBD2. Germline V gene data show CDR1 as SGHRS and CDR2 as YFSETQ. V shed 1 base and J 5 bases; nucleotides not matched to a gene: 14. The CDR3 length is 17 residues. The CDR3 DNA is TGCGCCAGCAGCTTGACGACTAGCAGCCAACGGAGGGAGACCCAGTACTTC. This encodes CASSLTTSSQRRETQYF.

The chain employs TRBV5-1 and TRBJ1-2; D is perhaps TRBD1 (6 bases). The CDR3 loop spans 15 amino acids. CDR1 and CDR2 (germline): SGHRS, YFSETQ. V lost 7 bases, J lost 1 base, and 17 bases lay in between. CDR3 sequence reads: CASSWGPGLNYGYTF. CDR3 sequence (DNA): TGCGCCAGCTCATGGGGGCCGGGCCTTAACTATGGCTACACCTTC.

The gene calls are TRBV4-1 and TRBJ1-5; maybe TRBD1 (5 bases). The CDR3 consists of 13 residues. The V gene's germline CDR1 is MGHRA and CDR2 YSYEKL. The V end lost 4 bases, the J end lost 8 bases, and 12 bases lay between the germline ends. The CDR3 spells CASSPRVAEPQHF. CDR3 DNA: TGCGCCAGCAGCCCCAGGGTTGCAGAGCCCCAGCATTTT.

This chain uses TRBV7-9 with TRBJ2-2, with no clear D. Germline-derived CDR1 and CDR2 are SEHNR and FQNEAQ (reference sequence). This CDR3 is built from 16 residues. The V and J ends lost 5 bases and 6 bases respectively, with 19 bases between them. CDR3 residues: CASSPVVTDHPGELFF. In nucleotides, the CDR3 is TGTGCCAGCAGCCCAGTTGTTACAGACCACCCCGGGGAGCTGTTTTTT.

This sequence joins TRBV27 and TRBJ1-1; D gene uncertain. The CDR3 extends over 13 amino acids. V dropped 3 bases and J dropped 7 bases, with 12 bases sitting between them. From germline, CDR1 is MNHEY and CDR2 SMNVEV (reference sequence). CDR3 residues: CASSFRPIGEAFF. In DNA, the CDR3 is TGTGCCAGCAGTTTCCGTCCAATCGGTGAAGCTTTCTTT.